A single sample gave rise to the 21 T cell receptor beta chains below, sequenced in a study of breast tumors, draining lymph nodes, adjacent tissues. TCRdb reprocessed the multiplex PCR reads with MiXCR, giving one entry per CDR3 protein. In the table there are 70,000 or so distinct CDR3 sequences, roughly two fifths of which are singletons. What was sequenced was breast tumor tissue. The source of these receptors is a female donor with breast cancer. Some clones in this sample may be carry-over from other donors' samples.

The rearrangement joins TRBV7-2 to TRBJ1-2; 11 nucleotides line up with TRBD1. This CDR3 has 18 amino acids. The V segment lost 5 bases and the J segment 2 bases; nucleotides outside the gene matches: 13. In germline, CDR1 is SGHTA, CDR2 FQGNSA. The CDR3 spells CASSPPGTGGLRNYGYTF. The CDR3 nucleotides are TGTGCCAGCAGCCCCCCCGGGACAGGGGGTCTTCGAAACTATGGCTACACCTTC.

With regard to this clonotype: Relative to the germline gene, one junction end is altered; a read error may explain this. V and J are TRBV5-1 and TRBJ1-2; D uncertain. This CDR3 is built from 14 residues. From germline, CDR1 is SGHRS and CDR2 YFSETQ. This CDR3 is CASSLRRANYGYTF. CDR3 sequence (DNA): TGCGCCAGCAGCCTTCGACGAGCAAACTACGGCTACACCTTC.

CDR3 in DNA: TGTGCCAGCAGCCTGGGGGGGTATAGCACAGATACGCAGCATTTT. Translated: CASSLGGYSTDTQHF. This rearrangement joins TRBV11-2 to TRBJ2-3; a possible D gene is TRBD1 (5 bases). The J call could be wrong; TRBJ1-5 is a better fit for the DNA end. CDR3 length: 15 amino acids. Germline V gene sequence: CDR1 SGHAT, CDR2 FQNNGV.

This clonotype was found many times. The rearrangement links TRBV19 to TRBJ2-2; no clear D. Germline V gives CDR1 LNHDA, CDR2 SQIVND (reference sequence). Trimming removed 3 bases from V and 1 base from J, with 6 bases in between. The CDR3 sequence is 14 residues long. CDR3 coding DNA: TGTGCCAGTAGTATTAGTCAGAACACCGGGGAGCTGTTTTTT. It encodes CASSISQNTGELFF.

CDR3 sequence reads: CASSGTANRDTQYF. In DNA, the CDR3 is TGTGCCAGCAGTGGGACAGCTAACCGAGATACGCAGTATTTT. The genes are TRBV25-1 and TRBJ2-3; D may be TRBD1 (6 bases). V lost 4 bases, J lost 5 bases, and 13 bases lay in between. The CDR3 length is 14 residues. Germline loops: CDR1 MGHDK, CDR2 SYGVNS.

Remarks on this clonotype: This may stem from a read error, because a much larger clone lies one nucleotide away. J is TRBJ2-1 and V is TRBV3-1; tentatively, D is TRBD2 (5 bases). The CDR3 runs to 14 residues. Germline V gene data show CDR1 as LGHDT and CDR2 as YNNKEL (reference sequence). Written as DNA, the CDR3 is TGTCCCAGCAGCCGATCGACTAATCGCGATGAGCAGTTCTTC. Translating gives CPSSRSTNRDEQFF.

A word on this clonotype: A much larger clone differs from this one at a single base, so this may be a read error. The chain is built from TRBV7-9 and TRBJ1-1; D is ambiguous. CDR3 length: 14 residues. CDR1 is SEHNR, CDR2 FQNEAQ, per germline (reference sequence). The CDR3 spells CTSSSPRMNTEAFF. The CDR3 bases are TGTACCAGCAGCTCCCCCAGGATGAACACTGAAGCTTTCTTT.

A note on this clonotype: A read error may be the cause here, since a much bigger clone is one base away. V usage is TRBV6-6 and J usage is TRBJ2-3; the D gene is possibly TRBD2 (6 bases). This CDR3 spans 15 amino acids. In germline, CDR1 is MNHNY, CDR2 SVGAGI (reference sequence). CDR3 region: CASSHSGVEADTQYF. The CDR3 DNA follows: TGTGCCAGCAGTCACTCGGGAGTGGAGGCAGATACGCAGTATTTT.

This clonotype was seen more than once but under ten times. The genes are TRBV7-3 and TRBJ1-1; 7 bases are shared with TRBD1. J lost 1 base, V lost 3 bases, and 5 bases had no gene match. CDR3 length: 15 residues. Germline values: CDR1 SGHTA, CDR2 FQGTGA. The CDR3, as DNA: TGTGCCAGCAGCTTCCAGACAGGGTGGAACACTGAAGCTTTCTTT. Protein sequence: CASSFQTGWNTEAFF.

This clonotype was seen repeatedly, ten times or more. The chain recombines TRBV7-9 with TRBJ2-3, with D hard to call. Trimming took 5 bases from V and 7 from J, leaving 16 bases between them. The CDR3 loop spans 14 amino acids. The germline gives CDR1 SEHNR, CDR2 FQNEAQ (reference sequence). In nucleotides, the CDR3 is TGTGCCAGCAGCCCGCGGCCCTCACTGAATACGCAGTATTTT. Amino acids: CASSPRPSLNTQYF.

In the case of this clonotype: This may be a read error: a much more frequent sequence differs by one nucleotide. Since the CDR3 does not end with the conserved phenylalanine or tryptophan, this likely comes from a read error. The rearrangement joins TRBV3-1 to TRBJ2-7; tentative D call: TRBD1 (5 bases). V was pared by 1 base and J by 6 bases, with 7 bases between. This CDR3 has 12 amino acids. CDR1 and CDR2 from the germline V gene are LGHDT and YNNKEL (reference sequence). CDR3 nucleotides: TGTGCCAGCAGCCAAGGGGGCCGCGAGCAGTACTCC. It translates to CASSQGGREQYS.

This clonotype appeared many times. The CDR3 here is CASGDRTTNYGYTF. CDR3 DNA sequence: TGTGCCAGTGGGGACAGAACAACTAACTATGGCTACACCTTC. The chain uses TRBV19 and TRBJ1-2; TRBD1 matches 7 bases. V lost 8 bases and J lost 0; bases outside the gene matches: 6. CDR1 and CDR2 (germline): LNHDA, SQIVND (reference sequence). The CDR3 extends over 14 amino acids.

The table lists this clonotype with many counts. This may stem from a read error, because a much larger clone lies one nucleotide away. This chain links TRBV5-5 with TRBJ1-2; D gene ambiguous. The CDR3 consists of 12 residues. The ends were cut back, 1 base at V and 8 bases at J, with 9 bases in the middle. Germline CDR1 and CDR2: SGHKS and YYEKEE (reference sequence). The DNA for the CDR3 is TGTGCCAGCAGCTTGATAGAGGCCGGCTACACCTTC. This translates into CASSLIEAGYTF.

This clonotype was detected a few times. It may be a read error: a sequence one base away is much more abundant. J is TRBJ1-5 and V is TRBV5-6; D remains ambiguous. CDR1 and CDR2 from the germline V gene are SGHDT and YYEEEE. Trimming pared 2 bases from V and 6 bases from J, leaving 9 bases between. CDR3 length: 13 residues. CDR3 amino acids: CASSLGITQPQHF. Written as DNA, the CDR3 is TGTGCCAGCAGCTTAGGGATCACTCAGCCCCAGCATTTT.

This chain joins TRBV27 and TRBJ1-1; a weak D match, TRBD1 (5 bases). Germline loops: CDR1 MNHEY, CDR2 SMNVEV (reference sequence). The germline V and J ends were trimmed by 6 bases and 2 bases, with 13 bases remaining between them. The CDR3 is 14 residues long. The CDR3 loop is CASSQVGGNTEAFF. DNA for the CDR3: TGTGCCAGCAGCCAAGTCGGGGGAAACACTGAAGCTTTCTTT.

The rearrangement uses TRBV20-1 and TRBJ1-2; no clear D. CDR3 length: 10 amino acids. Trimming took off 6 bases at V and 12 bases at J, with 14 bases between the two ends. Germline CDR1 DFQATT, CDR2 SNEGSKA (reference sequence). CDR3 sequence (DNA): TGCAGTGCCCCGAACTCTGGAAACACCTTC. It is translated as CSAPNSGNTF.

On this clonotype: With a much larger clone just one base away, this may be a read error. This chain connects TRBV6-5 to TRBJ1-2; TRBD1 is a possible D gene (6 bases). From germline, CDR1 is MNHEY and CDR2 SVGAGI. V was trimmed by 6 bases and J by 4 bases, leaving 15 bases between them. The CDR3 totals 14 residues. The CDR3 loop is CASRHGQPGYGYTF. CDR3 coding DNA: TGTGCCAGCAGACACGGACAGCCGGGCTATGGCTACACCTTC.

This clonotype was seen at least ten times. The chain has TRBV5-5 and TRBJ1-5; 7 nucleotides align to TRBD1. V lost 1 base to trimming and J lost 9 bases; unmatched junction nucleotides: 4. Germline lookup yields CDR1 SGHKS and CDR2 YYEKEE (reference sequence). The CDR3 covers 13 residues. DNA for the CDR3: TGTGCCAGCAGCTTGCAGGGGGGAAGGCCCCAGCATTTT. Translating it yields CASSLQGGRPQHF.

In its sample, this clonotype was seen a few times. This chain links TRBV18 with TRBJ1-1, with D possibly being TRBD1 (5 bases). V dropped 5 bases and J dropped 5 bases, with 12 bases sitting between them. This CDR3 region has 13 residues. CDR1 KGHSH and CDR2 LQKENI come from the germline V gene. CDR3 nucleotide sequence: TGTGCCAGCTCAGCGTCCGGGGGGACTGAAGCTTTCTTT. Its protein is CASSASGGTEAFF.

This clonotype appeared many times. The V gene is TRBV11-3, the J gene TRBJ2-3, with D hard to call. V shed 0 bases and J shed 2 bases, with 9 bases lying between them. This CDR3 comprises 15 residues. Germline V gives CDR1 SGHNT, CDR2 YENEEA. CDR3 sequence (DNA): TGTGCCAGCAGCTTAGATGGAAGCTTCACAGATACGCAGTATTTT. It codes for CASSLDGSFTDTQYF.

This clonotype was picked up many times. The chain has TRBV19 and TRBJ1-2; possible D gene TRBD1, 5 bases. The CDR3 loop spans 14 amino acids. Per the germline V gene, CDR1 is LNHDA and CDR2 is SQIVND (reference sequence). V lost 5 bases and J lost 3, with 13 bases in between. The CDR3 spells CASSLQTVDYGYTF. CDR3 DNA sequence: TGTGCCAGTAGTCTACAGACAGTTGACTATGGCTACACCTTC.